The next 11 T cell receptor beta chains were all read from a single sample in a study of CD8+ T cells in alopecia areata. Treatment defined: oral pan-JAK inhibitor, 5-10 mg twice daily. The sequencing template was cDNA reverse transcribed from extracted RNA. The data were produced by immunoSEQ multiplex PCR, yet TCRdb's version contains in-frame clones alone and is incomplete. The sample lists about 250,000 clones; 60% were seen once. The material was CD4+ T cells sorted from blood, obtained around week 53, from a patient treated with tofacitinib. The receptors shown here come from a human donor with alopecia areata.

V and J are TRBV23-1 and TRBJ1-1; no definite D call. TRBV23-1 is sorted into the ORF group, with uncertain function. Trimming left V 4 bases short and J 8 bases short, with 11 bases between. The CDR3 length is 12 residues. The CDR3: CASSPRRTEAFF. For the CDR3, the DNA is TGCGCCAGCAGTCCCCGGCGAACGGAAGCTTTCTTT.

This clone has only a few counts. The chain uses TRBV5-1 and TRBJ1-1, with D tentatively TRBD1 (6 bases). Between the trimmed V and J ends, which lost 5 bases and 0 bases, there was a span of 11 bases. The V gene's germline CDR1 is SGHRS and CDR2 YFSETQ. This CDR3 has 14 amino acids. CDR3 DNA sequence: TGCGCCAGCAGTCAAGGGGGTTTGAACACTGAAGCTTTCTTT. It is translated as CASSQGGLNTEAFF.

The chain uses TRBV29-1 and TRBJ2-2, with D maybe TRBD2 (6 bases). The V end lost 6 bases, the J end lost 8 bases, and 16 bases lay between the germline ends. Germline-derived CDR1 and CDR2 are SQVTM and ANQGSEA. The CDR3 contains 13 residues. The CDR3 here is CSVGGVVRGELFF. As DNA, the CDR3 is TGCAGCGTGGGGGGAGTCGTTAGAGGGGAGCTGTTTTTT.

CDR3 bases: TGTGCCTGGAGAGGGTCCACGGGGCGACCTTTCTTT. Its translation: CAWRGSTGRPFF. The chain carries TRBV30 and TRBJ1-1, with D possibly TRBD1 on 5 matching bases. The CDR3 extends over 12 amino acids. The germline gives CDR1 GTSNPN, CDR2 SVGIG (reference sequence). Trimming left V 3 bases short and J 12 bases short, with 17 bases between. Together with reference TRBV30 and TRBJ1-1, the CDR3 gives the full variable domain: SQTIHQWPATLVQPVGSPLSLECTVEGTSNPNLYWYRQAAGRGLQLLFYSVGIGQISSEVPQNLSASRPQDRQFILSSKKLLLSDSGFYLCAWRGSTGRPFFGQGTRLTVV.

This clone was recorded a few times. This chain connects TRBV7-8 to TRBJ1-2, with D possibly matching TRBD1 (5 bases). The CDR3 is made up of 13 amino acids. The V and J ends lost 5 bases and 4 bases respectively, with 11 bases between them. The V gene's germline CDR1 is SGHVS and CDR2 FQNEAQ. CDR3 sequence: CASSPLGGYGYTF. The DNA of the CDR3 is TGTGCCAGCAGCCCCCTCGGGGGCTATGGCTACACCTTC.

The genes are TRBV4-1 and TRBJ1-1; the D gene is possibly TRBD1 (5 bases). V lost 4 bases to trimming and J lost 0 bases, with 18 bases between them. Germline assignment: CDR1 MGHRA and CDR2 YSYEKL. This CDR3 is built from 17 residues. The CDR3 spells CASSLSNGAGMNTEAFF. The CDR3 DNA sequence: TGCGCCAGCAGCCTAAGCAACGGGGCTGGGATGAACACTGAAGCTTTCTTT.

This clone was observed at least ten times. The chain combines TRBV7-9 with TRBJ2-7; TRBD1 is a possible D gene (5 bases). V shed 2 bases and J shed 6 bases, with 5 bases lying between them. This CDR3 comprises 11 residues. The germline gives CDR1 SEHNR, CDR2 FQNEAQ (reference sequence). CDR3 DNA: TGTGCCAGCAGCTTAAGGGGCGAGCAGTACTTC. As protein: CASSLRGEQYF.

V is TRBV7-2 and J is TRBJ2-5, with D tentatively TRBD1 or TRBD2 (6 bases each). Germline V gene data show CDR1 as SGHTA and CDR2 as FQGNSA. This CDR3 has 13 residues. Trimming stripped 4 bases from V and 5 bases from J, with 11 bases between. CDR3 protein: CASSSLGGETQYF. CDR3 DNA sequence: TGTGCCAGCAGCTCCCTAGGGGGGGAGACCCAGTACTTC.

The J gene is TRBJ1-1, the V gene TRBV5-4; TRBD1 matches 9 bases. V was pared by 2 bases and J by 7 bases, with 6 bases of the junction left unmatched. The CDR3 covers 14 residues. CDR1 and CDR2 (germline): SGHNT, YYREEE (reference sequence). In nucleotides, the CDR3 is TGTGCCAGCAGCTTTACAGGGGGCCCAATTGAAGCTTTCTTT. Its translation: CASSFTGGPIEAFF.

This clone has more than one count but fewer than ten. The chain joins TRBV11-2 to TRBJ1-2; D is possibly TRBD1 (5 bases). The CDR3 has 15 residues. CDR1 is SGHAT and CDR2 is FQNNGV in the germline V gene. V was shortened by 4 bases and J by 0 bases, with 12 bases between the two germline ends. The CDR3, as DNA: TGTGCCAGCAGCTCGCTCCGGGGGGCTAACTATGGCTACACCTTC. Residues: CASSSLRGANYGYTF. Looking up the rest from reference TRBV11-2 and TRBJ1-2 gives the full variable domain: EAGVAQSPRYKIIEKRQSVAFWCNPISGHATLYWYQQILGQGPKLLIQFQNNGVVDDSQLPKDRFSAERLKGVDSTLKIQPAKLEDSAVYLCASSSLRGANYGYTFGSGTRLTVV.

In DNA, the CDR3 is TGCAGCGTTGTTAGGGTAGGGGTAAGCAATGAGCAGTTCTTC. Amino acids: CSVVRVGVSNEQFF. The rearrangement links TRBV29-1 to TRBJ2-1; weak D call: TRBD1 (5 bases). CDR3 length: 14 amino acids. Germline CDR1 SQVTM, CDR2 ANQGSEA. V was pared by 4 bases and J by 6 bases, with 16 bases between.